This TCR beta chain was found in a study of regulatory T cells in long-lasting Graves disease (dated by TCRdb to the early 2020s). With regard to the full study: Antithyroid drugs had been taken for less than 3 months by newly diagnosed Graves' disease patients. Persistent Graves' disease patients were compared with newly diagnosed Graves' disease patients by peripheral blood TCR sequencing and RNA sequencing. The study was conducted in China and was registered as a clinical trial. A total of 35 or so samples were covered by TCR sequencing, comprising some 13 persistent and around 20 newly diagnosed Graves' disease patients. The study at large found these results: Peripheral blood alone was examined, since thyroid tissue, which constituted the primary lesion, could not be accessed. Compared with newly diagnosed patients, persistent Graves' disease patients had lower TCR Shannon entropy and fewer highly expanded clones, which suggests clonal expansion. A larger number of public clonotypes was shared among persistent patients (fewer than 3,000) than among newly diagnosed patients (approximately 930). Persistent disease showed preferential use of TRBV28, TRBJ1-2 and TRBJ2-5, whereas newly diagnosed disease favored TRBV20-1 and TRBJ2-1. As a limitation, the authors acknowledged that the small sample size may reduce accuracy. Sequencing and analysis were restricted to the TCR beta chain.

Trimming removed 4 bases from V and 6 bases from J, leaving 18 bases between the germline ends. The CDR3 has 15 amino acids, counting the end cysteine and phenylalanine. The sequence is cut down to CDR3 DNA, 45 bases in frame from base 1. CDR1 is given as SGHDT and CDR2 as YYEEEE, both from the germline V gene. Concerning this clonotype: Its antigen is not yet known. The input lacks base qualities; no much larger clone sits a single base away.

The library was generated by multiplex PCR. TCRdb lists the instrument as Illumina HiSeq 4000. iRepertoire HTBI primers and Arm-PCR amplification of CDR3 regions were used to construct TCR beta libraries. Before sequencing, the PCR products underwent gel purification. As for how the authors treated the data: Gene usage analysis of CDR3 amino acid clonotypes used the roughly 60 TRBV and about 15 TRBJ segments found across samples. COPE and FqMerger were used to merge filtered high-quality paired reads into contigs. BLAST was used to align contigs to IMGT TRBV, TRBD and TRBJ reference genes, and CDR3 was defined according to IMGT. Any clonotype with a frequency above 0.1% was counted as a highly expanded clone. Repertoire diversity was measured by Shannon entropy, and V-J evenness by the Gini coefficient. A clonotype found in more than one individual was treated as public. In-frame beta chains were kept once TCRdb had trimmed the public reads at Q25 with fastp and called clones with MiXCR. CDR3 protein duplicates are merged, each entry listing the most common genes and DNA. It is TCRdb's table, rather than the study itself, that gives the V and J calls and clone size. The sample table shows approximately 540,000 distinct CDR3 sequences, and about 12% are seen once. The top ten constitute roughly 8.2% of the sample.

The time point label corresponds to: newly diagnosed GD, antithyroid drugs for less than 3 months. RNA was extracted from PBMCs in TRIzol for both TCR sequencing and RNA sequencing. Graves' disease was diagnosed according to American Thyroid Association guidelines. Patients for the study were recruited at an endocrinology department in Xi'an, China. Each patient gave 7 to 9.5 milliliters of peripheral blood, collected in an EDTA anticoagulant tube. Ficoll Paque Plus density gradient separation was used to isolate PBMCs, and no further T cell sorting was performed. RNA quality was checked with an Agilent 2100 Bioanalyzer and agarose gel, and concentration with a NanoDrop 2000. The same data also went into a second study, on T cells in Graves' hyperthyroidism and ophthalmopathy. Looking at the second paper: A patient counted as having stable Graves' hyperthyroidism if no progression to ophthalmopathy occurred over 18 months of follow-up. Hyperthyroidism patients were newly diagnosed, with disease duration under 2 months, and aged 18 to 65 years. Exclusion was applied to patients with uncontrolled infections, other autoimmune diseases, pregnancy or lactation. Diagnoses were established on the basis of clinical symptoms, serum thyroxine and TRAb, thyroid ultrasound, and orbital computed tomography. The TCR CDR3 was subjected to a first round of RT-PCR using the HTBI primer set and the Qiagen OneStep RT-PCR kit. Most expanded thyroid clonotypes (frequency above 0.001) were also detected in blood, a finding suggesting that blood repertoires may reflect thyroid immune responses. In cross-validation, a model built on a 13 V-J signature told ophthalmopathy apart from stable hyperthyroidism with under 90% sensitivity and 81% to 82% specificity, and in testing the same model reached 80%/75%. During validation, the model predicted progression to ophthalmopathy a median of around six months ahead of onset, with approximately 71% sensitivity and under 85% specificity. TCR V-J signatures able to tell the groups apart were searched for in a discovery cohort of 90 to 100 patients, of whom over 40 had Graves' ophthalmopathy and around 58 had stable Graves' hyperthyroidism. Prospective prediction of ophthalmopathy was tested in an independent validation cohort of approximately 18 hyperthyroidism patients and 17 patients who later progressed to ophthalmopathy. The 100 discovery patients were divided at random into training and test sets in a 7:3 ratio. Thyroid tissue and blood T-cell repertoires from about 6 Graves' hyperthyroidism patients were also compared in the study. After sampling, hyperthyroidism patients received methimazole starting at 30 mg daily, and ophthalmopathy patients received high-dose intravenous methylprednisolone. Libraries were constructed in a second round of multiplex PCR, after which size selection and purification were performed. The libraries were sequenced on an Illumina HiSeq2000 using paired-end 100 bp reads. SOAPnuke was used to process the raw data, removing reads that contained adapters or uncalled bases, had a mean Phred below 15, or lacked an exact match to the constant primer or identifier. COPE v1.2.5 was used to merge high-quality paired reads, and clonotypes were defined as unique nucleotide sequences. MiTCR v1.1 was used to align the clonotypes against IMGT TRBV, TRBD and TRBJ reference segments. The analysis was restricted to V-J combinations with a frequency above 0.0001, which together covered 99.2% of the repertoires. The TCS score was defined as F50 (clonal expansion) divided by E x V (chaos), with BLOSUM62-based TCRdist calculated between CDR3 peptides within each V-J. Welch's t-statistics and random forest reduced 500 to 550 V-J features to 10 to 15, which were used in a naive Bayes classifier (R e1071). No statistical method was used to fix the sample size in advance, and group allocation was not hidden from the investigators. According to the paper, TCR Vbeta CDR3 sequencing was carried out on 135 peripheral blood samples, which came from some 41 ophthalmopathy, approximately 72 hyperthyroidism and 17 progressor patients.

Sequenced material: peripheral blood mononuclear cells (PBMCs), taken at new diagnosis, from a patient treated with antithyroid drugs. The clonotype comes from a woman between 25 and 40 years old with Graves disease. Donor details come from another sample of the same person, matched by shared clones. The rearranged segments are TRBV5-6 and TRBJ2-3, with the D call tentatively TRBD1 or TRBD2, each fitting 6 bases. The CDR3 loop reads CASSPGPGGGDTQYF. The DNA sequence follows: TGTGCCAGCAGCCCAGGACCTGGAGGGGGGGATACGCAGTATTTT.